This entry lists 15 T cell receptor beta chains sequenced from one sample in a study of T cell responses to AZD1222 COVID-19 vaccine. The protocol was immunoSEQ multiplex PCR, while the TCRdb copy is restricted to in-frame clones and leaves out a portion. In the table there are 100,000 to 150,000 clones, roughly 88% of which are singletons. The sample consisted of peripheral blood, taken on day 0 of AZD1222 vaccination. Receptors originate from an adult in good health.

The chain is built from TRBV28 and TRBJ2-7; the D is unclear. The CDR3 has 14 residues. V shed 0 bases and J shed 2 bases, with 8 bases lying between them. From germline, CDR1 is MDHEN and CDR2 SYDVKM. CDR3 sequence reads: CASSLWRSTYEQYF. The CDR3 region has the DNA TGTGCCAGCAGTTTATGGCGTAGCACCTACGAGCAGTACTTC.

This chain joins TRBV19 and TRBJ2-3; D unclear. CDR1 and CDR2 (germline): LNHDA, SQIVND (reference sequence). Trimming took off 7 bases at V and 2 bases at J, with 7 bases between the two ends. The length of the CDR3 is 12 residues. CDR3 protein: CASNRNTDTQYF. In DNA form, the CDR3 reads TGTGCCAGTAATAGGAACACAGATACGCAGTATTTT.

J is TRBJ2-2 and V is TRBV12-5; D perhaps matches TRBD1 (5 bases). This CDR3 has 13 amino acids. V dropped 7 bases and J dropped 5 bases, with 11 bases sitting between them. CDR1 is LGHNT, CDR2 FRNRAP, per germline. The CDR3 bases are TGTGCTAGTGCCCCTTACAGGACCGGGGAGCTGTTTTTT. Protein sequence: CASAPYRTGELFF.

The CDR3 DNA reads as TGTGCCAGCACCCCTAGTCGGGACCCCCCGGGGCTGTTTTTT. Residues: CASTPSRDPPGLFF. The chain is built from TRBV6-5 and TRBJ2-2; tentatively, D is TRBD1 or TRBD2 (5 bases each). With 7 bases removed from V and 13 bases from J, the gap between germline ends came to 22 bases. The CDR3 runs to 14 residues. Germline CDR1 is MNHEY and CDR2 is SVGAGI.

The chain joins TRBV6-2 or TRBV6-3 to TRBJ2-2, with 8 positions matching TRBD1. Trimming at V came to 4 bases and at J to 5 bases, leaving 12 bases not matched to a gene. The CDR3 sequence is 17 residues long. The germline V gene has CDR1 MNHEY and CDR2 SVGEGT. CDR3 residues: CASSWTGQGKGTGELFF. The CDR3 DNA follows: TGTGCCAGCAGTTGGACCGGACAGGGAAAAGGAACCGGGGAGCTGTTTTTT.

The chain carries TRBV5-6 and TRBJ1-2, with D maybe TRBD1 (6 bases). This CDR3 has 15 amino acids. Trimming took off 0 bases at V and 0 bases at J, with 9 bases between the two ends. Germline V gene lookup returns CDR1 SGHDT and CDR2 YYEEEE. The CDR3 loop is CASSLAGATNYGYTF. The CDR3, as DNA: TGTGCCAGCAGCTTGGCAGGGGCGACTAACTATGGCTACACCTTC.

This chain links TRBV5-6 with TRBJ1-3, with unresolved D. V was clipped by 4 bases and J by 0 bases, with 17 bases between them. Germline CDR1 SGHDT, CDR2 YYEEEE. There are 17 residues in the CDR3. The DNA for the CDR3 is TGTGCCAGCAGCCTAGGGTTCGGACTGGGCTCTGGAAACACCATATATTTT. Amino acid sequence: CASSLGFGLGSGNTIYF.

J is TRBJ1-2 and V is TRBV5-1; D may be TRBD1 (5 bases). The CDR3 extends over 13 amino acids. V was shortened by 4 bases and J by 1 base, with 8 bases between the two germline ends. Looked up from germline, CDR1 is SGHRS and CDR2 is YFSETQ. The CDR3 reads CASSGDSNYGYTF. CDR3 sequence (DNA): TGCGCCAGCAGCGGTGACAGTAACTATGGCTACACCTTC.

The chain carries TRBV7-2 and TRBJ1-3; D is unresolved. V gave up 3 bases and J gave up 4 bases, with 7 bases separating them. The germline V gene has CDR1 SGHTA and CDR2 FQGNSA. The CDR3 is 13 residues long. For the CDR3, the DNA is TGTGCCAGCAGCTTTAAGAGAGGAAACACCATATATTTT. Translation gives CASSFKRGNTIYF.

This sequence joins TRBV2 and TRBJ1-5; D might be TRBD1 (5 bases). V shed 6 bases and J shed 0 bases, with 12 bases lying between them. This CDR3 has 15 residues. CDR1 SNHLY and CDR2 FYNNEI come from the germline V gene. CDR3 protein: CASSDRDYSNQPQHF. As DNA, the CDR3 is TGTGCCAGCAGCGACAGAGATTATAGCAATCAGCCCCAGCATTTT. Together with reference TRBV2 and TRBJ1-5, the CDR3 gives the full variable domain: EPEVTQTPSHQVTQMGQEVILRCVPISNHLYFYWYRQILGQKVEFLVSFYNNEISEKSEIFDDQFSVERPDGSNFTLKIRSTKLEDSAMYFCASSDRDYSNQPQHFGDGTRLSIL.

The chain joins TRBV2 to TRBJ2-7; D is ambiguous. Germline-derived CDR1 and CDR2 are SNHLY and FYNNEI. The CDR3 consists of 12 residues. V was pared by 3 bases and J by 4 bases, with 7 bases between. The CDR3 DNA follows: TGTGCCAGCAGTGATTGGCCATACGAGCAGTACTTC. It yields the protein CASSDWPYEQYF.

The CDR3 sequence is CSVVGTRKTDTQYF. The CDR3 nucleotides read TGCAGCGTTGTCGGGACAAGAAAGACAGATACGCAGTATTTT. V is TRBV29-1 and J is TRBJ2-3; tentatively, D is TRBD1 (6 bases). This CDR3 is built from 14 residues. The V end lost 4 bases, the J end lost 3 bases, and 14 bases lay between the germline ends. Germline V gene data show CDR1 as SQVTM and CDR2 as ANQGSEA.

In this sample, this clone turned up once. Other DNA sequences in this sample translate to the same CDR3. The CDR3 sequence: CASSLGPQNTEAFF. As DNA, the CDR3 is TGCGCCAGCAGCTTGGGTCCGCAGAACACTGAAGCTTTCTTT. This chain uses TRBV5-1 with TRBJ1-1; the D is unclear. This CDR3 comprises 14 residues. V was shortened by 0 bases and J by 1 base, with 7 bases between the two germline ends. Germline V gene sequence: CDR1 SGHRS, CDR2 YFSETQ. The full variable domain, completed using reference TRBV5-1 and TRBJ1-1, is KAGVTQTPRYLIKTRGQQVTLSCSPISGHRSVSWYQQTPGQGLQFLFEYFSETQRNKGNFPGRFSGRQFSNSRSEMNVSTLELGDSALYLCASSLGPQNTEAFFGQGTRLTVV.

The chain couples TRBV9 to TRBJ2-7, with TRBD2 as a possible D gene (6 bases). Looked up from germline, CDR1 is SGDLS and CDR2 is YYNGEE. The V end lost 3 bases, the J end lost 1 base, and 11 bases lay between the germline ends. CDR3 length: 14 amino acids. CDR3 sequence (DNA): TGTGCCAGCAGCGCGCACGGGGGATCCTACGAGCAGTACTTC. Its protein is CASSAHGGSYEQYF.

V gene TRBV11-2 combines with J gene TRBJ1-5; D gene ambiguous. The CDR3 covers 13 residues. CDR1 and CDR2 from the germline V gene are SGHAT and FQNNGV. Trimming stripped 1 base from V and 9 bases from J, with 10 bases between. The CDR3 bases are TGTGCCAGCAGCTTAGCCTTCGTGTCGCCCCAGCATTTT. This encodes CASSLAFVSPQHF.